The rows below give T cell receptor beta chains drawn from one sample of a study of blood T cell repertoires in COVID-19. Some clones are missing from TCRdb's copy, which holds only in-frame ones; the method was immunoSEQ multiplex PCR. The table records fewer than 65,000 clones, 78% of them present only once. Sequencing was carried out using peripheral blood. These receptors all stem from a human donor in a cohort sampled during active COVID-19. Each CDR3 is given with its conserved first and last residue. Each record gives: CDR3 DNA, CDR3 protein, clone size, V gene, J gene, D gene. The D gene is left open where the match is weak. A row's size may be missing; if present it is once, few, many or a size class.

TGTGCCAGCAGCCCTCAAAAGACACTGGGGGGAGATACGCAGTATTTT	CASSPQKTLGGDTQYF	once	TRBV27	TRBJ2-3	-
TGTGCCAGCAGCGGACTAGCGGGATCCTACGAGCAGTACTTC	CASSGLAGSYEQYF	few	TRBV11-3	TRBJ2-7	TRBD2
TGCGCCAGCAGCCTCTGGTCAGGGGAGAATTCACCCCTCCACTTT	CASSLWSGENSPLHF	-	TRBV5-1	TRBJ1-6	-
TGTGCCAGCAGGCAAGCGGGAGTTACCTACAATGAGCAGTTCTTC	CASRQAGVTYNEQFF	few	TRBV7-2	TRBJ2-1	TRBD2
TGTGCCAGCAGCCTGGGGCCCTTTAGCAATCAGCCCCAGCATTTT	CASSLGPFSNQPQHF	-	TRBV9	TRBJ1-5	-
TGTGCCAGCAGTTACCCCCGGACAGGGGGTAGTCAAGAGACCCAGTACTTC	CASSYPRTGGSQETQYF	few	TRBV6-2/TRBV6-3	TRBJ2-5	TRBD1
TGTGCCAGCAGCGCGACAGGGCCCGAGCAGTACTTC	CASSATGPEQYF	-	TRBV2	TRBJ2-7	TRBD1
TGTGCCAGCAGCCTGGCCAGGGCAGACCAAACTAACTATGGCTACACCTTC	CASSLARADQTNYGYTF	-	TRBV5-5	TRBJ1-2	-
TGTGCCAGCAGCCAAGGAGCCGCGGGCGGGGAGCTGTTTTTT	CASSQGAAGGELFF	-	TRBV3-1/TRBV3-2	TRBJ2-2	-
TGTGCCAGCAGCCAGGTGTTAGCGGGATCAGGGGAGCAGTTCTTC	CASSQVLAGSGEQFF	once	TRBV7-3	TRBJ2-1	TRBD2
TGTGCCAGCAGCTGGCGTAGCATAGATACGCAGTATTTT	CASSWRSIDTQYF	-	TRBV3-1/TRBV3-2	TRBJ2-3	-
TGCGCCAGCAGCCAAGGGGCAGGGCCGGTACTGACATCCTACAATGAGCAGTTCTTC	CASSQGAGPVLTSYNEQFF	-	TRBV4-1	TRBJ2-1	-
TGTGCCAGCTCACCCGGGACAGATAATGGCTACACCTTC	CASSPGTDNGYTF	-	TRBV18	TRBJ1-2	TRBD1
TGTGCCAGCAGTGAACGTGGCCAACGGACAGGCTTCTACGAGCAGTACTTC	CASSERGQRTGFYEQYF	-	TRBV6-1	TRBJ2-7	TRBD1
TGTGCCAGCGGGACTGGGGCCATCTATGGCTACACCTTC	CASGTGAIYGYTF	-	TRBV12-3/TRBV12-4	TRBJ1-2	-
TGCGCCAGCAGCTTGGCCCCGTCGAGCGGGAGAAATCCGGCCGAGCAGTACTTC	CASSLAPSSGRNPAEQYF	few	TRBV5-1	TRBJ2-7	TRBD2
TGTGCTAGTGGCTTGCCGCGAGGGTCCGGGGAGCTGTTTTTT	CASGLPRGSGELFF	many	TRBV12-5	TRBJ2-2	-
TGTGCCAGCAGGGCAGGGTACATCTCCGGGGAGCTGTTTTTT	CASRAGYISGELFF	-	TRBV2	TRBJ2-2	-